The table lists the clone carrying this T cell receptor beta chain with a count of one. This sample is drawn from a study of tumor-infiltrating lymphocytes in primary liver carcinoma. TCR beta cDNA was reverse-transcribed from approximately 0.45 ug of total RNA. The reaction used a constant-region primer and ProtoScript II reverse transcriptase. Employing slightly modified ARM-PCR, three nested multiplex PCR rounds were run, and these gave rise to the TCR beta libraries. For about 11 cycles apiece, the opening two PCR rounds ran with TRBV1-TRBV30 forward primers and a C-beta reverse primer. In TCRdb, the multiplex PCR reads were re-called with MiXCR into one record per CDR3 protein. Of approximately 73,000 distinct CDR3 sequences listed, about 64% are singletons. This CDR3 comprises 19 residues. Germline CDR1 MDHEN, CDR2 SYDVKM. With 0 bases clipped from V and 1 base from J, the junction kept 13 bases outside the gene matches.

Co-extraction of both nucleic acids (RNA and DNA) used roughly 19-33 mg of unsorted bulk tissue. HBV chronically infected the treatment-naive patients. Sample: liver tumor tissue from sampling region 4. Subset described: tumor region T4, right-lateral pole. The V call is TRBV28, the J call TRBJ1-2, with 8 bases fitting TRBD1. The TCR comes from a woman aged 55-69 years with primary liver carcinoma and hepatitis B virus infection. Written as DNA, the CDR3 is TGTGCCAGCAGTTTATGGGGGACAGGCAGCTCGGGGATTAACTATGGCTACACCTTC. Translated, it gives CASSLWGTGSSGINYGYTF.